A selection of T cell receptor beta chains follows, all from one sample in a study of T cell repertoires in cytomegalovirus infection. These receptors have no known antigen. TCRdb analysed the reads with MiXCR anew, one entry per CDR3 protein. Of fewer than 650,000 distinct CDR3 sequences in the sample, about 39% were seen once. The sample was cultured PBMCs, taken from culture after CMV antigen stimulation. The receptors here all came from a human donor in good health (CMV status not recorded). Some clones in this sample may be carry-over from other donors' samples. CDR3s include the opening cysteine and the closing phenylalanine or tryptophan. The D gene is left open where the match is weak. Clone size is not always given. Where it is, it says once, few, many or a class for expanded clones.

clone_size: NA; v_call: TRBV7-2; d_call: NA; j_call: TRBJ2-7; cdr3_aa: CASSLFVGRDYEQYF; cdr3_nt: TGTGCCAGCAGCTTATTTGTTGGCAGGGATTACGAGCAGTACTTC
clone_size: NA; v_call: TRBV7-9; d_call: NA; j_call: TRBJ2-3; cdr3_aa: CASRGRGPGTDTQYF; cdr3_nt: TGTGCCAGCAGAGGTCGGGGCCCGGGCACAGATACGCAGTATTTT
clone_size: few; v_call: TRBV7-2; d_call: NA; j_call: TRBJ1-3; cdr3_aa: CASSRGELSGNTIYF; cdr3_nt: TGTGCCAGCAGCCGGGGGGAACTCTCTGGAAACACCATATATTTT
clone_size: NA; v_call: TRBV28; d_call: NA; j_call: TRBJ1-4; cdr3_aa: CASTSNGAGLFNEKLFF; cdr3_nt: TGTGCCAGCACTTCTAATGGCGCCGGCCTGTTTAATGAAAAACTGTTTTTT
clone_size: NA; v_call: TRBV29-1; d_call: NA; j_call: TRBJ2-1; cdr3_aa: CSVEPGFNEQFF; cdr3_nt: TGCAGCGTTGAACCGGGCTTCAATGAGCAGTTCTTC
clone_size: NA; v_call: TRBV27; d_call: NA; j_call: TRBJ2-1; cdr3_aa: CASSLLRTTDYREQFF; cdr3_nt: TGTGCCAGCAGTTTACTTAGAACCACAGACTACCGTGAGCAGTTCTTC
clone_size: few; v_call: TRBV28; d_call: NA; j_call: TRBJ2-1; cdr3_aa: CASRFPLPLGDNEQFF; cdr3_nt: TGTGCCAGCCGATTTCCCCTCCCCCTAGGTGACAATGAGCAGTTCTTC
clone_size: NA; v_call: TRBV4-1; d_call: NA; j_call: TRBJ1-1; cdr3_aa: CASSQPGTPLEAFF; cdr3_nt: TGCGCCAGCAGCCAACCAGGCACACCATTAGAAGCTTTCTTT
clone_size: NA; v_call: TRBV20-1; d_call: TRBD2; j_call: TRBJ2-7; cdr3_aa: CSASLTSGGIYEQYF; cdr3_nt: TGCAGTGCTAGCCTGACTAGCGGGGGTATCTACGAGCAGTACTTC
clone_size: few; v_call: TRBV12-3/TRBV12-4; d_call: NA; j_call: TRBJ1-6; cdr3_aa: CASNRERNSPLHF; cdr3_nt: TGTGCCAGCAACAGGGAGAGGAATTCACCCCTCCACTTT
clone_size: once; v_call: TRBV20-1; d_call: NA; j_call: TRBJ2-3; cdr3_aa: CSASDRGVTDTQYF; cdr3_nt: TGCAGTGCTAGCGATCGTGGGGTAACAGATACGCAGTATTTT
clone_size: NA; v_call: TRBV6-2/TRBV6-3; d_call: TRBD2; j_call: TRBJ2-1; cdr3_aa: CASSYDRELARYNEQFF; cdr3_nt: TGTGCCAGCAGTTACGATAGAGAACTAGCGAGATACAATGAGCAGTTCTTC
clone_size: NA; v_call: TRBV27; d_call: NA; j_call: TRBJ2-3; cdr3_aa: CASTPLGSTDTQYF; cdr3_nt: TGTGCCAGCACCCCTCTCGGGAGCACAGATACGCAGTATTTT
clone_size: NA; v_call: TRBV11-3; d_call: NA; j_call: TRBJ2-1; cdr3_aa: CASRGDNEQFF; cdr3_nt: TGTGCCAGCAGGGGAGACAATGAGCAGTTCTTC
clone_size: many; v_call: TRBV7-2; d_call: NA; j_call: TRBJ2-3; cdr3_aa: CASSLMVFADTQYF; cdr3_nt: TGTGCCAGCAGCTTAATGGTGTTTGCAGATACGCAGTATTTT
clone_size: few; v_call: TRBV27; d_call: NA; j_call: TRBJ2-1; cdr3_aa: CASSRRGISEQFF; cdr3_nt: TGTGCCAGCAGTCGGCGGGGAATCAGTGAGCAGTTCTTC
clone_size: many; v_call: TRBV7-2; d_call: NA; j_call: TRBJ2-4; cdr3_aa: CASSFPGNIQYF; cdr3_nt: TGTGCCAGCAGCTTTCCAGGGAACATTCAGTACTTC
clone_size: NA; v_call: TRBV7-9; d_call: NA; j_call: TRBJ1-6; cdr3_aa: CASSRTDGSPLHF; cdr3_nt: TGTGCCAGCAGCAGGACGGATGGTTCACCCCTCCACTTT
clone_size: NA; v_call: TRBV4-1; d_call: NA; j_call: TRBJ2-5; cdr3_aa: CASSPASLSGETQYF; cdr3_nt: TGCGCCAGCAGCCCAGCAAGTCTTAGCGGAGAGACCCAGTACTTC
clone_size: NA; v_call: TRBV2; d_call: NA; j_call: TRBJ1-4; cdr3_aa: CASSEAGDGLATNEKLFF; cdr3_nt: TGTGCCAGCAGTGAAGCGGGGGACGGTCTGGCAACTAATGAAAAACTGTTTTTT
clone_size: NA; v_call: TRBV3-1; d_call: NA; j_call: TRBJ1-1; cdr3_aa: CASTQGAARAFF; cdr3_nt: TGTGCCAGCACCCAAGGGGCGGCAAGAGCTTTCTTT
clone_size: NA; v_call: TRBV5-4; d_call: TRBD2; j_call: TRBJ2-7; cdr3_aa: CASSAGLAGDTNYEQYF; cdr3_nt: TGTGCCAGCAGCGCGGGACTAGCGGGGGATACGAACTACGAGCAGTACTTC
clone_size: many; v_call: TRBV7-2; d_call: NA; j_call: TRBJ1-5; cdr3_aa: CASSPPRGWGIVGTSNQPQHF; cdr3_nt: TGTGCCAGCAGCCCTCCCCGGGGCTGGGGTATCGTTGGTACTAGCAATCAGCCCCAGCATTTT
clone_size: NA; v_call: TRBV7-8; d_call: NA; j_call: TRBJ1-2; cdr3_aa: CASSLVGRTGYTF; cdr3_nt: TGTGCCAGCAGCTTAGTGGGCCGGACGGGCTACACCTTC
clone_size: few; v_call: TRBV7-9; d_call: NA; j_call: TRBJ2-2; cdr3_aa: CASRMSDSAGELFF; cdr3_nt: TGTGCCAGCAGAATGTCCGACAGCGCCGGGGAGCTGTTTTTT
clone_size: NA; v_call: TRBV10-3; d_call: NA; j_call: TRBJ2-3; cdr3_aa: CAARLSRASTDTQYF; cdr3_nt: TGTGCCGCCCGGCTCTCTCGAGCAAGCACAGATACGCAGTATTTT
clone_size: NA; v_call: TRBV7-2; d_call: NA; j_call: TRBJ1-1; cdr3_aa: CASSLVGPRNTEAFF; cdr3_nt: TGTGCCAGCAGCTTAGTCGGACCCAGGAACACTGAAGCTTTCTTT